This T cell receptor (beta chain) was sequenced for a study of T cell responses to AZD1222 COVID-19 vaccine. The CDR3 has 15 residues. Germline CDR1 reads SGHRS; CDR2 reads YFSETQ. The V end lost 4 bases, the J end lost 0 bases, and 10 bases lay between the germline ends. Clones were read by immunoSEQ multiplex PCR, and TCRdb kept only the in-frame ones, dropping some. The sample includes approximately 150,000 clones, around 92% of them seen just once. The rearrangement uses TRBV5-1 and TRBJ2-2; D is unclear. The sequence was collected from an adult who received the AZD1222 COVID-19 vaccine. Material: peripheral blood, obtained 28 days after the second AZD1222 dose. CDR3 DNA: TGCGCCAGCAGCCTCGACGCCCCGAACACCGGGGAGCTGTTTTTT. Amino acids: CASSLDAPNTGELFF. Full variable domain (remainder filled in from reference TRBV5-1 and TRBJ2-2): KAGVTQTPRYLIKTRGQQVTLSCSPISGHRSVSWYQQTPGQGLQFLFEYFSETQRNKGNFPGRFSGRQFSNSRSEMNVSTLELGDSALYLCASSLDAPNTGELFFGEGSRLTVL.